The TCR beta chain described here comes from a study of control samples from healthy donors and cancer patients. V lost 3 bases, J lost 3 bases, and 6 bases lay in between. Germline V gene lookup returns CDR1 MNHNS and CDR2 SASEGT. There are 13 residues in the CDR3. Profiling relied on immunoSEQ multiplex PCR, and the TCRdb table lists in-frame clones only, not all of them. The profile shows 70,000 to 80,000 clones, roughly 89% of them singletons. This clone was seen just once. The sample comprised PBMCs. This chain joins TRBV6-1 and TRBJ1-3; possibly TRBD1 for D (5 bases). This sequence was found in a woman between 45 and 65 years old with colorectal cancer. CDR3 sequence reads: CASSDRVGNTIYF. CDR3 DNA sequence: TGTGCCAGCAGTGACAGGGTTGGAAACACCATATATTTT.